This paragraph covers one TCR beta chain sequence. Its antigen remains unknown. Germline CDR1 is LNHNV and CDR2 is YYDKDF (reference sequence). V was trimmed by 5 bases and J by 0 bases, leaving 29 bases between them. The CDR3 loop spans 20 amino acids. Researchers report immunoSEQ v3.0 was run at survey level. Clones were sequenced by immunoSEQ multiplex PCR, and TCRdb holds only the in-frame ones, with some missing. The data hold about 19,000 clones, with around nine tenths observed a single time. The sample comes from a study of long-term antiretroviral therapy in people with HIV. Study-level information: A decade or so separates the oldest specimens from the later 2015 immediate-ART recommendation. Overall study findings and caveats: Before ART, certain clones expanded, and these dominated the repertoire at all time points.

The sample was unsorted PBMCs, taken 0.5 years after starting antiretroviral therapy. The chain is built from TRBV15 and TRBJ2-7; no firm D call. This receptor was taken from a man aged 40-50 years with HIV. CDR3 amino acids: CATSPDGPATEWATSYEQYF. For the CDR3, the DNA is TGTGCCACCAGCCCAGACGGGCCAGCGACGGAATGGGCAACCTCCTACGAGCAGTACTTC.